These T cell receptor beta chains were read from a single sample in a study of cytomegalovirus exposure and HLA in healthy donors. Here immunoSEQ multiplex PCR was the method, and the copy in TCRdb shows in-frame clones only, minus some. The table has 140,000 or so clones, roughly 80% seen once. Sequencing input: PBMCs. These receptor sequences come from a woman aged 40 to 50 in good health and CMV-seropositive. The CDR3 runs from the conserved cysteine through the conserved F or W. Fields, in order: D gene, J gene, clone size, CDR3 length, V gene, CDR3 DNA, CDR3 protein. The D gene is left open where the match is weak. Size is stated for part of the rows, as once, few or many counts, or as a class when the clone is expanded.

d_call: TRBD1
j_call: TRBJ1-6
clone_size: once
cdr3_length: 16
v_call: TRBV7-8
cdr3_nt: TGTGCCAGCAGCCAGGGGGGCAGCTCCTATAATTCACCCCTCCACTTT
cdr3_aa: CASSQGGSSYNSPLHF

d_call: -
j_call: TRBJ1-6
clone_size: -
cdr3_length: 14
v_call: TRBV7-2
cdr3_nt: TGTGCCAGCAGCTTTGTGGGGAGGGATTCACCCCTCCACTTT
cdr3_aa: CASSFVGRDSPLHF

d_call: -
j_call: TRBJ2-5
clone_size: -
cdr3_length: 16
v_call: TRBV28
cdr3_nt: TGTGCCAGCAGTTCCCCACGGGAGATTATGGGAGAGACCCAGTACTTC
cdr3_aa: CASSSPREIMGETQYF

d_call: TRBD1
j_call: TRBJ1-3
clone_size: -
cdr3_length: 17
v_call: TRBV19
cdr3_nt: TGTGCCAGTAGTATAGCATTCCCGGACAGGGCCGTATACACCATATATTTT
cdr3_aa: CASSIAFPDRAVYTIYF

d_call: TRBD2
j_call: TRBJ2-1
clone_size: -
cdr3_length: 13
v_call: TRBV19
cdr3_nt: TGTGCCAGTAGGGGACTAGTGTACAATGAGCAGTTCTTC
cdr3_aa: CASRGLVYNEQFF

d_call: -
j_call: TRBJ2-7
clone_size: -
cdr3_length: 15
v_call: TRBV13
cdr3_nt: TGTGCCAGCAGCCCCAGGGGATCGAGCTCCTACGAGCAGTACTTC
cdr3_aa: CASSPRGSSSYEQYF

d_call: TRBD1
j_call: TRBJ2-5
clone_size: -
cdr3_length: 13
v_call: TRBV28
cdr3_nt: TGTGCCAGCAGAACACAGGGGGAGGCGACCCAGTACTTC
cdr3_aa: CASRTQGEATQYF

d_call: TRBD2
j_call: TRBJ2-1
clone_size: -
cdr3_length: 15
v_call: TRBV5-1
cdr3_nt: TGCGCCAGCAGCATCTCTAGCGGGGGATACAATGAGCAGTTCTTC
cdr3_aa: CASSISSGGYNEQFF

d_call: -
j_call: TRBJ2-4
clone_size: -
cdr3_length: 17
v_call: TRBV2
cdr3_nt: TGTGCCAGCAGCATCTTGGCGCCCCGGGTGGCCAAAAACATTCAGTACTTC
cdr3_aa: CASSILAPRVAKNIQYF

d_call: -
j_call: TRBJ2-7
clone_size: -
cdr3_length: 13
v_call: TRBV7-2
cdr3_nt: TGTGCCAGCAGCTTAGGACTCGACTACGAGCAGTACTTC
cdr3_aa: CASSLGLDYEQYF

d_call: -
j_call: TRBJ1-1
clone_size: -
cdr3_length: 12
v_call: TRBV30
cdr3_nt: TGTGCCTGGAGTGCCAGGGCCCGTGAAGCTTTCTTT
cdr3_aa: CAWSARAREAFF

d_call: -
j_call: TRBJ2-7
clone_size: -
cdr3_length: 13
v_call: TRBV4-1
cdr3_nt: TGCGCCAGCAGCCAAGACTGGCCCTACGAGCAGTACTTC
cdr3_aa: CASSQDWPYEQYF

d_call: -
j_call: TRBJ2-2
clone_size: -
cdr3_length: 16
v_call: TRBV5-1
cdr3_nt: TGCGCCAGCAGCTCAACTCTAACGACCGGGGCCGGGGAGCTGTTTTTT
cdr3_aa: CASSSTLTTGAGELFF

d_call: -
j_call: TRBJ1-1
clone_size: -
cdr3_length: 14
v_call: TRBV4-3
cdr3_nt: TGCGCCAGCAGCCAAGATGGTCGGGGGACTGAAGCTTTCTTT
cdr3_aa: CASSQDGRGTEAFF

d_call: -
j_call: TRBJ2-5
clone_size: -
cdr3_length: 14
v_call: TRBV5-1
cdr3_nt: TGCGCCAGCAGCGCCGGGGGACAGTCAGAGACCCAGTACTTC
cdr3_aa: CASSAGGQSETQYF

d_call: TRBD2
j_call: TRBJ2-7
clone_size: -
cdr3_length: 15
v_call: TRBV5-1
cdr3_nt: TGCGCCAGCAGCTTGGTGTCTAGCGGGTCCTACGAGCAGTACTTC
cdr3_aa: CASSLVSSGSYEQYF